Listed here are 10 T cell receptor beta chains from one sample, sequenced in a study of PD-L1 blockade in urothelial cancer. Produced via immunoSEQ multiplex PCR; TCRdb's table is partial and in-frame only. This table has about 120,000 clones, about 82% appearing once. As to time point: peripheral blood 6 weeks after treatment start. The sample consisted of PBMCs, taken around atezolizumab (anti-PD-L1) treatment. Source of these receptors: a man in his fifties or sixties with urothelial cancer.

The chain combines TRBV28 with TRBJ2-7; TRBD1 agrees at 10 bases. The CDR3 runs 15 residues. Trimming took 6 bases from V and 4 from J; bases not matched to a gene: 9. Germline-derived CDR1 and CDR2 are MDHEN and SYDVKM. The CDR3 spells CASRWGQGTRYEQYF. Here the CDR3 DNA reads TGTGCCAGCAGATGGGGACAGGGGACTCGATACGAGCAGTACTTC. Looking up the rest from reference TRBV28 and TRBJ2-7 gives the full variable domain: DVKVTQSSRYLVKRTGEKVFLECVQDMDHENMFWYRQDPGLGLRLIYFSYDVKMKEKGDIPEGYSVSREKKERFSLILESASTNQTSMYLCASRWGQGTRYEQYFGPGTRLTVT.

This rearrangement joins TRBV29-1 to TRBJ1-2; no firm D call. This CDR3 has 11 amino acids. Per germline, CDR1 SQVTM and CDR2 ANQGSEA. Trimming cost V 7 bases and J 2 bases, with 8 bases left between them. CDR3 sequence reads: CSGQENYGYTF. The CDR3 nucleotides read TGCAGCGGTCAGGAAAACTATGGCTACACCTTC. Combining the CDR3 with reference TRBV29-1 and TRBJ1-2 gives the whole variable domain SAVISQKPSRDICQRGTSLTIQCQVDSQVTMMFWYRQQPGQSLTLIATANQGSEATYESGFVIDKFPISRPNLTFSTLTVSNMSPEDSSIYLCSGQENYGYTFGSGTRLTVV.

This clone was seen a handful of times. The V gene is TRBV28, the J gene TRBJ2-7; 7 bases agree with TRBD2. The CDR3 loop spans 12 amino acids. With V trimmed by 10 bases and J by 6 bases, 9 bases remained unmatched. Germline V gene data show CDR1 as MDHEN and CDR2 as SYDVKM. CDR3 loop: CAIGLPSGEQYF. In DNA form, the CDR3 reads TGTGCCATCGGATTACCTAGCGGCGAGCAGTACTTC. Complete variable domain (other parts from reference TRBV28 and TRBJ2-7): DVKVTQSSRYLVKRTGEKVFLECVQDMDHENMFWYRQDPGLGLRLIYFSYDVKMKEKGDIPEGYSVSREKKERFSLILESASTNQTSMYLCAIGLPSGEQYFGPGTRLTVT.

The J gene is TRBJ1-6, the V gene TRBV2; D is possibly TRBD1 (5 bases). Trimming removed 7 bases at V and 2 bases at J, with 12 bases between. The CDR3 consists of 15 residues. Per germline, CDR1 SNHLY and CDR2 FYNNEI. The CDR3 sequence: CASTLGGAYNSPLHF. The CDR3 DNA sequence: TGTGCCAGCACGCTAGGAGGGGCCTATAATTCACCCCTCCACTTT.

This chain's CDR3 is CASSRLVINEQFF. CDR3 DNA sequence: TGTGCCAGCAGCCGTCTAGTTATCAATGAGCAGTTCTTC. The chain employs TRBV7-2 and TRBJ2-1; D is unclear. Germline values: CDR1 SGHTA, CDR2 FQGNSA. The CDR3 totals 13 residues. The V and J ends lost 5 bases and 6 bases respectively, with 11 bases between them.

A few counts support this clone. This chain links TRBV4-1 with TRBJ2-1; possibly TRBD2 for D (6 bases). This CDR3 region has 15 residues. Trimming cost V 1 base and J 6 bases, with 13 bases left between them. Germline V gene lookup returns CDR1 MGHRA and CDR2 YSYEKL. CDR3 loop: CASSQVPSVFNEQFF. The DNA for the CDR3 is TGCGCCAGCAGCCAAGTTCCTAGCGTCTTCAATGAGCAGTTCTTC.

This chain connects TRBV28 to TRBJ2-1; TRBD2 is a possible D gene (6 bases). The germline gives CDR1 MDHEN, CDR2 SYDVKM. The ends were cut back, 3 bases at V and 3 bases at J, with 12 bases in the middle. This CDR3 has 15 residues. The CDR3 sequence is CASSLVERVYNEQFF. CDR3 DNA sequence: TGTGCCAGCAGTTTGGTCGAGCGGGTCTACAATGAGCAGTTCTTC.

The chain employs TRBV5-1 and TRBJ2-2; 7 bases agree with TRBD2. Germline V gene sequence: CDR1 SGHRS, CDR2 YFSETQ. The CDR3 runs to 15 residues. V lost 0 bases, J lost 4 bases, and 3 bases stayed unmatched. The CDR3 coding sequence is TGCGCCAGCAGCTTGGTAGCGGGTAGCACCGGGGAGCTGTTTTTT. Translated, it gives CASSLVAGSTGELFF.

This sequence joins TRBV10-2 and TRBJ1-1; D gene unclear. From germline, CDR1 is WSHSY and CDR2 SAAADI. The CDR3 totals 14 residues. The ends were cut back, 7 bases at V and 4 bases at J, with 16 bases in the middle. The CDR3, as DNA: TGCGCCAGCACCGAGAGGGTTGGAGCCACTGAAGCTTTCTTT. It specifies CASTERVGATEAFF.

This clone has a single count. The chain links TRBV13 to TRBJ2-7; D not resolved. The germline V gene has CDR1 PRHDT and CDR2 FYEKMQ (reference sequence). Trimming left V 0 bases short and J 6 bases short, with 9 bases between. This CDR3 region has 13 residues. Written as DNA, the CDR3 is TGTGCCAGCAGCTTAGGGGCCGGCGGCGAGCAGTACTTC. It encodes CASSLGAGGEQYF.